This T cell receptor (beta chain) was sequenced during a study of vaccination effects on CD4 cells after COVID-19. TCRdb's table, derived via immunoSEQ multiplex PCR, lists solely in-frame clones and lacks some. The sample lists under 70,000 clones, about 71% occurring once. This CDR3 is built from 13 residues. The germline V and J ends were trimmed by 5 bases and 9 bases, with 14 bases remaining between them. The V gene's germline CDR1 is LNHDA and CDR2 SQIVND (reference sequence). Overall study results and limits: Within healthy vaccinees, only 1 of 255 vaccine-induced clones displayed cross-reactivity with common cold coronaviruses.

CD4+ T cells specific for antigen were expanded with viral peptide pools by the ViraFEST assay before sequencing. CD4+ T cells were isolated after about nine days of culture. Nucleocapsid antibodies stayed negative before and after vaccination, showing no earlier SARS-CoV-2 infection. A half-volume exchange with IL-2 medium occurred on days 3 and 7. As for this clone: Antigen: not known.

The sequencing used CD4+ T cells from PBMCs cultured with HCoV-OC43 spike peptides, collected before COVID-19 vaccination. This sample's subset: HCoV-OC43 spike overlapping peptide pool stimulation. V and J are TRBV19 and TRBJ1-5; D gene ambiguous. The receptor was derived from a human donor who received a COVID-19 vaccine. The CDR3 protein is CASSPAGYLPQHF. The DNA for the CDR3 is TGTGCCAGTAGTCCCGCTGGGTATTTGCCCCAGCATTTT. Looking up the rest from reference TRBV19 and TRBJ1-5 gives the full variable domain: DGGITQSPKYLFRKEGQNVTLSCEQNLNHDAMYWYRQDPGQGLRLIYYSQIVNDFQKGDIAEGYSVSREKKESFPLTVTSAQKNPTAFYLCASSPAGYLPQHFGDGTRLSIL.